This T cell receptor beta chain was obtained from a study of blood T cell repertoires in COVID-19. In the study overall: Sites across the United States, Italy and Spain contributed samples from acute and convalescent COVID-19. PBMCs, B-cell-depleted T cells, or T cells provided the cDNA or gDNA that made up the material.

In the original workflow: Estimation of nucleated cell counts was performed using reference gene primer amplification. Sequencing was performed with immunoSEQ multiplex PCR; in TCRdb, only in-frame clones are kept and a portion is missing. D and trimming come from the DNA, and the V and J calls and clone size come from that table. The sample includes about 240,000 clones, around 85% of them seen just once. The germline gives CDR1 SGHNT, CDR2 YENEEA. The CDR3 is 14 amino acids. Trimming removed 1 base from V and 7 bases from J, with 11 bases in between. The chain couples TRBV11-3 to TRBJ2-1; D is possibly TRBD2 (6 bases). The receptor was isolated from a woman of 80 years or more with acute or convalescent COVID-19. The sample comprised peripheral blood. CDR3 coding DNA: TGTGCCAGCAGCTTAGGGCAGGGAGGTAATGAGCAGTTCTTC. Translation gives CASSLGQGGNEQFF. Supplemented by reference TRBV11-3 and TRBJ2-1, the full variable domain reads EAGVVQSPRYKIIEKKQPVAFWCNPISGHNTLYWYLQNLGQGPELLIRYENEEAVDDSQLPKDRFSAERLKGVDSTLKIQPAELGDSAVYLCASSLGQGGNEQFFGPGTRLTVL.